Listed below are T cell receptor beta chains from one sample, sequenced in a study of CD8+CD57+ T cells in acquired aplastic anemia. TCRdb fed the reads into MiXCR, producing one record per CDR3 protein. Of 250,000 to 300,000 distinct CDR3 sequences listed, approximately 57% are singletons. Sequencing was carried out using sorted CD4+, CD8+, or CD8+CD57+ T cells (not recorded which) from PBMCs. The source of these receptors is a human donor with severe aplastic anemia or a healthy control (not recorded which). Each CDR3 is given with its conserved first and last residue. The D gene is left open where the match is weak. Size is omitted from some rows. Given values are once, few, many or a class for expanded clones.

TRBJ2-7,TRBD1,TRBV7-8,.,TGTGCCAGCAGCTCCGGATGGACAGGGATCTACGAGCAGTACTTC,CASSSGWTGIYEQYF
TRBJ1-6,.,TRBV6-5,many,TGTGCCAGCAGCCCAACCCGGGACGATAATTCACCCCTCCACTTT,CASSPTRDDNSPLHF
TRBJ1-6,.,TRBV5-1,once,TGCGCGAGCCGGCTAGGGGACGGTTCACCCCTCCACTTT,CASRLGDGSPLHF
TRBJ2-1,TRBD2,TRBV7-7,once,TGTGCTAGCAGCCCCGGACTAGCGGGAATCTATGAGCAGTTCTTC,CASSPGLAGIYEQFF
TRBJ2-7,.,TRBV10-3,.,TGTGCCATCAGTGAGTCGGGAGGTGGTGGGGGCGGACAGTACTTC,CAISESGGGGGGQYF
TRBJ1-5,.,TRBV6-2/TRBV6-3,many,TGTGCCAGCAGTGTACAGGGACCCAATCAGCCCCAGCATTTT,CASSVQGPNQPQHF
TRBJ2-7,TRBD1,TRBV5-1,.,TGCGCCAGCAGCCCTAGGTGGGACAGGGGTAGTGGAGAGCAGTACTTC,CASSPRWDRGSGEQYF
TRBJ2-2,TRBD2,TRBV29-1,once,TGCAGCGTTGCCGCGGGGGCCGGGGAGCTGTTTTTT,CSVAAGAGELFF
TRBJ1-2,TRBD1,TRBV5-1,.,TGCGCCAGCACCTTGGGTGCAGGGGGCGATGGCTACACCTTC,CASTLGAGGDGYTF
TRBJ2-1,.,TRBV6-5,.,TGTGCCAGCAGTAAATCCAGGGCTCACAATGAGCAGTTCTTC,CASSKSRAHNEQFF
TRBJ1-5,.,TRBV2,.,TGTGCCAGCAGTGGGGGTCACCAGCCCCAGCATTTT,CASSGGHQPQHF
TRBJ2-5,.,TRBV5-6,.,TGTGCCAGCAGCTCTGGATGGACGGTTGAGACCCAGTACTTC,CASSSGWTVETQYF
TRBJ1-2,.,TRBV12-3/TRBV12-4,many,TGTGCCAGCACCCAACTAGGAAGATTTAACTATGGCTACACCTTC,CASTQLGRFNYGYTF
TRBJ2-5,.,TRBV24-1,.,TGTGCCACCACCGTAACGACTAGTGGGACCCAGTACTTC,CATTVTTSGTQYF
TRBJ2-7,.,TRBV20-1,.,TGCAGTGCTAGGTACGAGAGCTACGAGCAGTACTTC,CSARYESYEQYF
TRBJ2-2,.,TRBV3-1,.,TGTGCCAGCATCCAAGGGCAGGGTACCGGGGAGCTGTTTTTT,CASIQGQGTGELFF
TRBJ2-5,.,TRBV10-3,once,TGTGCCATCAGCCCAGGGGTCCAAGAGACCCAGTACTTC,CAISPGVQETQYF
TRBJ1-6,.,TRBV5-1,many,TGCGCCAGCAGTCCCGACGTCGGGAATTCACCCCTCCACTTT,CASSPDVGNSPLHF
TRBJ2-5,.,TRBV9,.,TGTGCCAGCAGCGTAGGCAGCAATCAGCCCCAAGAGACCCAGTACTTC,CASSVGSNQPQETQYF
TRBJ2-3,.,TRBV3-2,.,TGTGCCAGCAGCCAACTTCGGGACTATTATCTCCATACGCAGTATTTT,CASSQLRDYYLHTQYF
TRBJ2-2,.,TRBV5-1,many,TGCGCCAGCAGCTTGAGGGGTGGGGAGCTGTTTTTT,CASSLRGGELFF
TRBJ1-1,.,TRBV30,.,TGTGCCTGGAGTGTACGGTCTTCCTTGGGCATGAACACTGAAGCTTTCTTT,CAWSVRSSLGMNTEAFF